This is a list of T cell receptor beta chains from one sample in a study of T-cell reconstitution after alpha-beta-depleted transplantation in children. TCRdb used MiXCR to reprocess the PCR reads, holding one entry per CDR3 protein. Of some 530,000 distinct CDR3 sequences in the sample, roughly an eighth are singletons; the top ten hold about 5.6%. Sequencing used PBMCs from the stem cell graft donor, obtained from the stem cell graft. These receptors all come from a human donor who donated a stem cell graft to a child with combined immunodeficiency. Both conserved end residues are part of each CDR3. D genes are given only for firm matches. Expanded clones get a size class; other rows say once, few or many, or leave the size out.

>-|-|TRBV6-2/TRBV6-3|TRBJ2-4
CASTLEGGWEDIQYF
TGTGCCAGTACCCTCGAGGGGGGGTGGGAGGACATTCAGTACTTC
>-|-|TRBV3-1|TRBJ2-2
CASSQDDLPNTGELFF
TGTGCCAGCAGCCAAGATGACCTCCCGAACACCGGGGAGCTGTTTTTT
>-|many|TRBV6-2/TRBV6-3|TRBJ2-1
CASRGDRGLSSYNEQFF
TGTGCCAGCAGAGGGGACCGGGGGCTATCCTCCTACAATGAGCAGTTCTTC
>-|-|TRBV3-1|TRBJ2-5
CASSQEGSGETQYF
TGTGCCAGCAGCCAAGAGGGGAGCGGGGAGACCCAGTACTTC
>-|-|TRBV29-1|TRBJ2-7
CSVEGGPSSYEQYF
TGCAGCGTTGAGGGGGGCCCCAGCTCCTACGAGCAGTACTTC
>TRBD1|few|TRBV9|TRBJ2-2
CASSNPGQGVDTGELFF
TGTGCCAGCAGCAATCCGGGACAGGGGGTTGACACCGGGGAGCTGTTTTTT
>-|-|TRBV4-3|TRBJ2-5
CASSQVAQLGETQYF
TGCGCCAGCAGCCAAGTGGCGCAGCTCGGGGAGACCCAGTACTTC
>TRBD2|few|TRBV6-4|TRBJ2-1
CASSRVLAGYNEQFF
TGTGCCAGCAGTCGGGTTCTAGCGGGCTACAATGAGCAGTTCTTC
>TRBD1|few|TRBV20-1|TRBJ2-2
CSARDSRNTGELFF
TGCAGTGCTCGGGACAGCCGGAACACCGGGGAGCTGTTTTTT
>-|-|TRBV5-6|TRBJ2-3
CASSLFSAGTDTQYF
TGTGCCAGCAGCTTGTTTTCCGCGGGTACAGATACGCAGTATTTT
>TRBD1|-|TRBV9|TRBJ2-7
CASSVGYRGHEQYF
TGTGCCAGCAGCGTAGGTTACAGGGGACACGAGCAGTACTTC
>-|few|TRBV7-8|TRBJ1-3
CASSFSLAHSGNTIYF
TGTGCCAGCAGCTTCAGTTTAGCCCACTCTGGAAACACCATATATTTT
>TRBD1|many|TRBV10-3|TRBJ2-3
CAIKPGQNTDTQYF
TGTGCCATCAAACCGGGACAGAACACAGATACGCAGTATTTT
>TRBD1|once|TRBV7-2|TRBJ1-2
CASSRPGTGGAGGGYTF
TGTGCCAGCAGCCGTCCCGGGACAGGGGGCGCCGGTGGTGGCTACACCTTC
>-|many|TRBV7-2|TRBJ2-2
CASSATVAGELFF
TGTGCCAGCAGCGCGACAGTGGCCGGGGAGCTGTTTTTT
>-|-|TRBV25-1|TRBJ2-7
CAFGDYEQYF
TGTGCCTTTGGGGACTACGAGCAGTACTTC
>-|many|TRBV27|TRBJ2-5
CASSPRGIWETQYF
TGTGCCAGCAGTCCTCGAGGTATTTGGGAGACCCAGTACTTC
>-|many|TRBV7-8|TRBJ2-5
CASSSSLTGRETQYF
TGTGCCAGCAGCTCCTCCTTGACAGGCAGAGAGACCCAGTACTTC
>TRBD2|-|TRBV11-2|TRBJ2-7
CASRSDSGRNYEQYF
TGTGCCAGCAGGTCCGATAGCGGGAGGAACTACGAGCAGTACTTC
>-|few|TRBV18|TRBJ2-5
CASSPGVVETQYF
TGTGCCAGCTCACCGGGGGTTGTGGAGACCCAGTACTTC
>-|many|TRBV29-1|TRBJ2-3
CSVERQGFTDTQYF
TGCAGCGTTGAACGGCAGGGGTTTACAGATACGCAGTATTTT
>TRBD1|many|TRBV10-3|TRBJ1-2
CAISEATGGVYGYTF
TGTGCCATCAGTGAAGCAACAGGGGGAGTCTATGGCTACACCTTC
>-|many|TRBV11-2|TRBJ2-1
CASSQSINEQFF
TGTGCCAGCAGCCAATCGATCAATGAGCAGTTCTTC
>-|many|TRBV3-1|TRBJ2-6
CASSHRSGANVLTF
TGTGCCAGCAGCCACCGCTCTGGGGCCAACGTCCTGACTTTC
>TRBD1|-|TRBV12-3/TRBV12-4|TRBJ2-3
CASSFGQEPYTQYF
TGTGCCAGCAGTTTCGGACAGGAACCATATACGCAGTATTTT
>-|many|TRBV6-1|TRBJ2-7
CASKGDWSSYEQYF
TGTGCCAGCAAGGGGGATTGGAGCTCCTACGAGCAGTACTTC
>-|many|TRBV12-3/TRBV12-4|TRBJ2-3
CASSRGTSTDTQYF
TGTGCCAGCAGTCGTGGGACTTCGACAGATACGCAGTATTTT
>TRBD1|-|TRBV7-2|TRBJ2-7
CASSAYRGVLYEQYF
TGTGCCAGCAGCGCTTACAGGGGTGTCCTCTACGAGCAGTACTTC
>TRBD2|-|TRBV27|TRBJ2-7
CASSPGRARYEQYF
TGTGCCAGCAGTCCCGGGAGGGCCAGGTACGAGCAGTACTTC
>TRBD2|many|TRBV6-2/TRBV6-3|TRBJ2-7
CASSPRRLAGNYEQYF
TGTGCCAGCAGTCCGCGTCGTCTAGCGGGAAACTACGAGCAGTACTTC
>TRBD2|few|TRBV7-3|TRBJ2-1
CASSLLAPGGGRENEQFF
TGTGCCAGCAGCTTATTGGCCCCCGGCGGGGGGCGCGAAAATGAGCAGTTCTTC
>-|-|TRBV11-2|TRBJ2-7
CASSRNGDEQYF
TGTGCCAGCAGCCGGAATGGGGACGAGCAGTACTTC
>TRBD1|-|TRBV5-1|TRBJ1-1
CASSDGGTGSWAFF
TGCGCCAGCAGCGACGGTGGGACAGGGTCTTGGGCTTTCTTT
>-|few|TRBV7-6|TRBJ2-4
CASSPRERNIQYF
TGTGCCAGCAGCCCCCGGGAGAGGAACATTCAGTACTTC
>-|many|TRBV20-1|TRBJ2-3
CSAPAQHTQYF
TGCAGTGCACCCGCACAGCATACGCAGTATTTT
>TRBD2|-|TRBV20-1|TRBJ2-1
CSARSPGVRGDPYNEQFF
TGCAGTGCTAGAAGTCCTGGGGTTCGGGGGGACCCGTACAATGAGCAGTTCTTC
>TRBD1|few|TRBV5-6|TRBJ2-2
CASSLESRTGVAGELFF
TGTGCCAGCAGCTTGGAATCCCGGACAGGGGTTGCCGGGGAGCTGTTTTTT